The 19 T cell receptor beta chains below come from one sample, sequenced in a study of human T cells and chemical hapten exposure. Each CDR3 protein gets one entry after TCRdb re-called the RACE reads with MiXCR. The sample lists 150,000 to 200,000 distinct CDR3 sequences; about 22% were seen once. As to time point: patch test 1, 2 weeks after DPC sensitization. The treatment denotes: therapeutic diphenylcyclopropenone sensitization with weekly scalp DPC. The sequencing here drew on whole blood, taken in connection with sensitization to the hapten diphenylcyclopropenone (DPC). These receptors were collected from a woman aged 45-60 years with alopecia areata. Some clones in this sample may be carry-over from other donors' samples.

The rearrangement uses TRBV29-1 and TRBJ2-2, with TRBD2 as a possible D gene (7 bases). This CDR3 is 14 amino acids long. CDR1 is SQVTM and CDR2 is ANQGSEA in the germline V gene. V shed 5 bases and J shed 3 bases, with 13 bases lying between them. The chain's CDR3 is CSVQGGAHTGELFF. The CDR3 coding sequence is TGCAGCGTTCAAGGGGGGGCGCACACCGGGGAGCTGTTTTTT.

This clonotype was counted only a few times. The CDR3 region is CASSEAWGAADTQYF. CDR3 bases: TGTGCCAGCAGTGAAGCGTGGGGGGCGGCAGATACGCAGTATTTT. This sequence joins TRBV6-1 and TRBJ2-3; D is possibly TRBD1 or TRBD2 (6 bases each). The CDR3 length is 15 residues. Trimming took 0 bases from V and 4 from J, leaving 11 bases between them. Looked up from germline, CDR1 is MNHNS and CDR2 is SASEGT.

This clonotype was seen only a few times. The J gene is TRBJ1-1, the V gene TRBV24-1, with 7 bases matching TRBD1. The CDR3 runs to 16 residues. Germline values: CDR1 KGHDR, CDR2 SFDVKD. Germline trimming cut 1 base from V and 4 bases from J; bases unmatched to any gene: 8. CDR3 amino acids: CATSDFGTGEVTEAFF. The CDR3 DNA sequence: TGTGCCACCAGTGATTTCGGAACAGGGGAGGTCACTGAAGCTTTCTTT.

This clonotype appeared a single time. This chain uses TRBV12-3 or TRBV12-4 with TRBJ2-4; 9 nucleotides agree with TRBD1. This CDR3 spans 14 amino acids. After removal of 10 bases from V and 0 bases from J, the junction contained 4 bases not matched to a gene. The DNA for the CDR3 is TGTGCCATAGAACAGGGGGCAGCCAAAAACATTCAGTACTTC. Translating gives CAIEQGAAKNIQYF.

Comment on this clonotype: Relative to the germline gene, one junction end is altered; a read error may explain this. This rearrangement joins TRBV15 to TRBJ2-5, with D hard to call. CDR1 and CDR2 (germline): LNHNV, YYDKDF (reference sequence). The CDR3 runs 13 residues. CDR3 in amino acids: CVTSRVAEGTQYF. In DNA, the CDR3 is TGTGTCACCAGCAGAGTGGCGGAAGGGACCCAGTACTTC.

The chain recombines TRBV29-1 with TRBJ2-1; no clear D. V lost 8 bases to trimming and J lost 6 bases, with 5 bases between them. The germline V gene encodes CDR1 SQVTM and CDR2 ANQGSEA. The CDR3 is 9 residues long. The CDR3 is CSTGNEQFF. The CDR3 DNA follows: TGCAGCACTGGCAATGAGCAGTTCTTC.

This clonotype was counted only a few times. The chain has TRBV5-1 and TRBJ2-5; D is possibly TRBD2 (6 bases). Germline values: CDR1 SGHRS, CDR2 YFSETQ. V dropped 4 bases and J dropped 2 bases, with 15 bases sitting between them. This CDR3 spans 15 amino acids. The DNA of the CDR3 is TGCGCCAGCAGCCCGCGGCGGGGTGGGCAAGAGACCCAGTACTTC. Protein: CASSPRRGGQETQYF.

This clonotype has a handful of counts. The chain is built from TRBV29-1 and TRBJ1-2, with 8 bases fitting TRBD1. The CDR3 runs 15 residues. The J segment lost 4 bases and the V segment lost 3 bases, leaving 10 bases of the junction unmatched. Germline V gene data show CDR1 as SQVTM and CDR2 as ANQGSEA. The CDR3 DNA reads TGCAGCGTTGACGACACAAGGGGACAGGTCTATGGCTACACCTTC. This codes for CSVDDTRGQVYGYTF.

The chain joins TRBV29-1 to TRBJ2-3, with 7 bases lining up with TRBD1. J was trimmed by 1 base and V by 4 bases; bases with no gene match: 8. Germline CDR1 reads SQVTM; CDR2 reads ANQGSEA. The CDR3 contains 15 residues. As DNA, the CDR3 is TGCAGCGTTGTCCTCTCAGGGGGACGCACAGATACGCAGTATTTT. It specifies CSVVLSGGRTDTQYF.

J is TRBJ2-7 and V is TRBV12-3 or TRBV12-4; maybe TRBD2 (7 bases). V lost 5 bases, J lost 4 bases, and 24 bases lay in between. The CDR3 consists of 17 residues. The CDR3, as DNA: TGTGCCAGCAGTCTCCACTTGTGGGGAGGGACACGGTACGAGCAGTACTTC. Translation gives CASSLHLWGGTRYEQYF.

This rearrangement joins TRBV5-1 to TRBJ2-1; 9 bases are shared with TRBD2. This CDR3 spans 13 amino acids. Germline V gene lookup returns CDR1 SGHRS and CDR2 YFSETQ. The trim removed 7 bases at V and 8 bases at J, leaving 7 bases unmatched. The CDR3 spells CASALAGIDEQFF. The CDR3 coding sequence is TGCGCCAGCGCGCTAGCGGGAATCGATGAGCAGTTCTTC.

This chain uses TRBV28 with TRBJ2-1; D is uncertain. Trimming took 1 base from V and 5 from J, leaving 18 bases between them. This CDR3 contains 17 residues. Germline CDR1 is MDHEN and CDR2 is SYDVKM. CDR3 nucleotide sequence: TGTGCCAGCAGTTTATATGAACTGGGCAGGATAAACAATGAGCAGTTCTTC. It yields the protein CASSLYELGRINNEQFF.

The chain recombines TRBV12-3 or TRBV12-4 with TRBJ1-1; 9 bases are a match to TRBD1. The CDR3 extends over 13 amino acids. Germline trimming cut 6 bases from V and 5 bases from J; bases unmatched to any gene: 4. The CDR3 sequence is CASSGQGHTEAFF. The CDR3 nucleotides read TGTGCCAGCAGCGGACAGGGGCATACTGAAGCTTTCTTT.

The rearrangement links TRBV20-1 to TRBJ1-2; D is perhaps TRBD1 (5 bases). This CDR3 has 14 residues. V was clipped by 6 bases and J by 5 bases, with 19 bases between them. Germline CDR1 DFQATT, CDR2 SNEGSKA (reference sequence). The CDR3 bases are TGCAGTGCCAACCCAAGACAGCCCGGGTATGGCTACACCTTC. This translates into CSANPRQPGYGYTF.

This clonotype occurred many times. The rearrangement links TRBV5-1 to TRBJ2-7; D gene uncertain. CDR1 is SGHRS and CDR2 is YFSETQ in the germline V gene. V was trimmed by 0 bases and J by 2 bases, leaving 9 bases between them. CDR3 length: 14 residues. CDR3 sequence: CASSLGATAYEQYF. CDR3 DNA sequence: TGCGCCAGCAGCTTGGGTGCCACCGCCTACGAGCAGTACTTC.

For the CDR3, the DNA is TGCAGCGTAGGGACAGGCGAGAACTATGGCTACACCTTC. It specifies CSVGTGENYGYTF. The V gene is TRBV29-1, the J gene TRBJ1-2; 8 bases map to TRBD1. V gave up 6 bases and J gave up 2 bases; unmatched junction bases: 5. The CDR3 covers 13 residues. Germline lookup yields CDR1 SQVTM and CDR2 ANQGSEA.

This clonotype has only a few counts. The chain is built from TRBV6-2 or TRBV6-3 and TRBJ2-4; D is unresolved. CDR1 is MNHEY, CDR2 SVGEGT, per germline. V gave up 6 bases and J gave up 9 bases, with 12 bases separating them. The CDR3 has 12 residues. Here the CDR3 DNA reads TGTGCCAGCAGGACCCTCCCGGGCATTCAGTACTTC. This codes for CASRTLPGIQYF.

The chain combines TRBV5-1 with TRBJ2-7; D is possibly TRBD1 (5 bases). Trimming stripped 0 bases from V and 1 base from J, with 5 bases between. Germline CDR1 and CDR2: SGHRS and YFSETQ. The CDR3 totals 13 residues. CDR3 sequence reads: CASSLEGSYEQYF. The CDR3 nucleotides read TGCGCCAGCAGCTTGGAGGGGTCCTACGAGCAGTACTTC. The variable domain in full, with the rest retrieved from reference TRBV5-1 and TRBJ2-7, is KAGVTQTPRYLIKTRGQQVTLSCSPISGHRSVSWYQQTPGQGLQFLFEYFSETQRNKGNFPGRFSGRQFSNSRSEMNVSTLELGDSALYLCASSLEGSYEQYFGPGTRLTVT.

V gene TRBV10-3 combines with J gene TRBJ1-3; 7 nucleotides line up with TRBD1. This CDR3 has 16 amino acids. Losses at the gene ends were 4 bases for V and 0 bases for J; bases not matched to a gene: 6. Germline V gene data show CDR1 as ENHRY and CDR2 as SYGVKD. The CDR3, as DNA: TGTGCCATCAGTGCCCGACAGGGTCTCTCTGGAAACACCATATATTTT. Protein sequence: CAISARQGLSGNTIYF.